This T cell receptor (beta chain) was recovered during a study of glioma-infiltrating T cells. Study-level points and caveats: Non-neoplastic patients had below-expected tissue-blood divergence, while all gliomas exceeded expectation.

This CDR3 is built from 13 residues. The germline CDR1 and CDR2 sequences are MDHEN and SYDVKM. Trimming removed 11 bases from V and 6 bases from J; junction bases left unmatched: 9. This clonotype was found many times. Its antigen is unknown. TCR alpha and beta CDR3 regions were amplified from RNA using iRepertoire nested multiplex PCR. Input was about 100-450 ng of tissue mRNA or PBMC total RNA. TCRdb recomputed calls from the multiplex PCR reads with MiXCR, one row per CDR3 protein. Here the sample spans about 93,000 distinct CDR3 sequences, roughly 40% being singletons. The chain couples TRBV28 to TRBJ2-5; 10 positions agree with TRBD2. The receptor was isolated from a human donor with low-grade glioma or glioblastoma, undergoing nonglioma brain surgery, or in good health (not recorded which). The sample comprised glioma tissue, nonneoplastic brain tissue, or PBMCs (not recorded which). CDR3 nucleotide sequence: TGTGCCGCCGATAGCGGGGGGTGGAAGACCCAGTACTTC. Translation: CAADSGGWKTQYF.